The text below deals with one T cell receptor beta chain. The antigen remains unidentified. The investigators collected lesional scalp punch biopsies and peripheral blood from alopecia areata patients. Germline V gene lookup returns CDR1 GTSNPN and CDR2 SVGIG (reference sequence). The CDR3 covers 14 residues. Deletions cut 3 bases from V and 4 bases from J, with 15 bases between. This sample is part of a study of CD8+ T cells in alopecia areata. Study overall: The drug, tofacitinib, lasted 6 to 18 months, followed by 6 months off drug.

As the sequencing template, cDNA was produced by extracting RNA and reverse transcribing it. Profiled with immunoSEQ multiplex PCR; TCRdb holds only in-frame clones, not every one. Here the sample spans about 150,000 clones, more than 45% being singletons. Findings of the study overall: More clonal than normal scalp was lesional scalp, particularly alopecia totalis/universalis.

Sequenced material: CD8+ T cells sorted from blood, taken at week 0. This sequence originates from a human donor with alopecia areata. The V gene is TRBV30, the J gene TRBJ1-1; tentative D call: TRBD1 (5 bases). The DNA for the CDR3 is TGTGCCTGGAGCCTCGCCCCAGGGCTCACTGAAGCTTTCTTT. This encodes CAWSLAPGLTEAFF.